This TCR beta chain stems from a study of control samples from healthy donors and cancer patients. V lost 0 bases to trimming and J lost 5 bases, with 4 bases between them. Germline assignment: CDR1 MDHEN and CDR2 SYDVKM. This CDR3 comprises 12 residues. Sequencing was performed with immunoSEQ multiplex PCR; in TCRdb, only in-frame clones are kept and a portion is missing. The repertoire includes 150,000 or so clones, about 86% of them detected once, and approximately 1.7% sits in the top ten. The receptor comes from a man younger than 35 in good health. Material for sequencing was blood. The chain couples TRBV28 to TRBJ1-2; D not resolved. The CDR3 here is CASSLWEYGYTF. As DNA, the CDR3 is TGTGCCAGCAGTTTATGGGAGTATGGCTACACCTTC.